The rows below give T cell receptor beta chains drawn from one sample of a study of blood T cells in healthy people across ages. MiXCR, applied by TCRdb to the 5' RACE reads, yields one record per CDR3 protein. The sample records 650,000 to 700,000 distinct CDR3 sequences, 32% being singletons. Sequenced input: blood. The receptor set was obtained from a woman of 80 years or more in good health. Each CDR3 is given with its conserved first and last residue. The D gene is left open where the match is weak. Rows give clone size only sometimes, using once, few, many, or a class for an expanded clone.

j_call d_call v_call clone_size cdr3_aa cdr3_nt
TRBJ1-6 TRBD1 TRBV27 many CASSSLRQGNNSPLHF TGTGCCAGCAGTTCCCTCCGACAGGGCAATAATTCACCCCTCCACTTT
TRBJ2-5 TRBD1 TRBV20-1 many CSALDRGQETQYF TGCAGTGCCCTCGACAGGGGTCAAGAGACCCAGTACTTC
TRBJ1-5 . TRBV6-5 . CASSYTVPHEQPQHF TGTGCCAGCAGTTACACGGTACCACATGAGCAGCCCCAGCATTTT
TRBJ2-7 . TRBV6-2/TRBV6-3 many CASMQGMGKNEQYF TGTGCCAGCATGCAGGGAATGGGGAAAAACGAGCAGTACTTC
TRBJ1-2 . TRBV6-5 once CASRPGAAYGYTF TGTGCCAGCAGACCAGGGGCCGCCTATGGCTACACCTTC
TRBJ2-1 TRBD2 TRBV7-2 few CASSKLADEQFF TGTGCCAGCAGCAAACTAGCGGATGAGCAGTTCTTC
TRBJ2-7 . TRBV6-2/TRBV6-3 . CASSLTVCYEQYF TGTGCCAGCAGTTTGACAGTATGCTACGAGCAGTACTTC
TRBJ1-1 TRBD1 TRBV28 . CASRMGQVNTEAFF TGTGCCAGCAGGATGGGACAGGTGAACACTGAAGCTTTCTTT
TRBJ2-1 . TRBV7-2 many CASSLAPWSNNNEQFF TGTGCCAGCAGCTTAGCGCCCTGGTCGAATAACAATGAGCAGTTCTTC
TRBJ2-6 TRBD1 TRBV5-1 many CASNRGASGANVLTF TGCGCCAGCAACAGGGGCGCCTCTGGGGCCAACGTCCTGACTTTC
TRBJ1-5 . TRBV6-2/TRBV6-3 . CASSYSRNLADQPQHF TGTGCCAGCAGTTACTCGCGGAACCTGGCGGATCAGCCCCAGCATTTT
TRBJ2-5 . TRBV19 many CASSLGTETQYF TGTGCCAGTAGTCTAGGGACGGAGACCCAGTACTTC
TRBJ1-1 . TRBV7-3 many CASSLGKVNTEAFF TGTGCCAGCAGCTTAGGAAAGGTGAACACTGAAGCTTTCTTT
TRBJ2-5 . TRBV6-1 many CASSEGGGSLYETQYF TGTGCCAGCAGTGAAGGGGGGGGCAGCTTATACGAGACCCAGTACTTC
TRBJ2-3 . TRBV20-1 once CSASYGPSTDTQYF TGCAGTGCTAGTTACGGGCCTAGCACAGATACGCAGTATTTT
TRBJ2-3 . TRBV6-6 many CASSQYGRESDTQYF TGTGCCAGCAGCCAATACGGCAGGGAGTCAGATACGCAGTATTTT
TRBJ2-7 TRBD2 TRBV20-1 . CSARDGGSGRDEQYF TGCAGTGCTAGAGATGGGGGTAGCGGGAGAGACGAGCAGTACTTC
TRBJ1-2 TRBD1 TRBV5-5 many CASSTTGDGGYTF TGTGCCAGCAGCACCACAGGGGATGGTGGCTACACCTTC
TRBJ2-7 . TRBV27 many CASSLGQGNEQYF TGTGCCAGCAGTTTAGGTCAGGGGAACGAGCAGTACTTC
TRBJ2-6 TRBD1 TRBV5-1 many CASSGGTGFISGANVLTF TGCGCCAGCAGCGGCGGGACAGGGTTTATTTCTGGGGCCAACGTCCTGACTTTC
TRBJ1-2 . TRBV5-1 . CASSLTQNNYGYTF TGCGCCAGCAGCTTAACTCAGAATAACTATGGCTACACCTTC
TRBJ2-7 . TRBV4-2 . CASSQDIVGGREQYF TGTGCCAGCAGCCAAGATATCGTCGGGGGTCGCGAGCAGTACTTC
TRBJ2-7 . TRBV6-5 . CASSYPGTEQYF TGTGCCAGCAGTTACCCCGGGACAGAGCAGTACTTC
TRBJ2-5 TRBD1 TRBV7-2 many CASSSQGTVQETQYF TGTGCCAGCAGCTCCCAAGGGACAGTCCAAGAGACCCAGTACTTC
TRBJ2-1 . TRBV9 . CASSVAGAHNEQFF TGTGCCAGCAGCGTAGCGGGAGCCCACAATGAGCAGTTCTTC